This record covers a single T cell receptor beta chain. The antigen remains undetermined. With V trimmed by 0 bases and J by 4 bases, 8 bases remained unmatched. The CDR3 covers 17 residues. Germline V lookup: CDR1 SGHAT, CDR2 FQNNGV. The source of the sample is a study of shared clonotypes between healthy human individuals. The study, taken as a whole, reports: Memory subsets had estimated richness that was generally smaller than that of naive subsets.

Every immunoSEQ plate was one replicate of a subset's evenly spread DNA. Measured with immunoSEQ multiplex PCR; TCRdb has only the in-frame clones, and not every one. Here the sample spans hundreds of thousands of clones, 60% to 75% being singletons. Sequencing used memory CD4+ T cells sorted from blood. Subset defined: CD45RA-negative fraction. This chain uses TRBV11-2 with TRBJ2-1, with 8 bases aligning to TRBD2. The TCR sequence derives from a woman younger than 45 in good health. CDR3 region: CASSLELSGSLYNEQFF. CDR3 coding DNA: TGTGCCAGCAGCTTAGAGTTGAGCGGGAGTTTGTACAATGAGCAGTTCTTC.